This TCR beta chain was obtained from a study of blood T cell repertoires in COVID-19. Study-wide background: Acute and convalescent COVID-19 samples came from the United States, Italy and Spain.

V gave up 0 bases and J gave up 3 bases, with 11 bases separating them. CDR3 size: 15 residues. Germline values: CDR1 LNHNV, CDR2 YYDKDF (reference sequence). Participants were aged roughly 18 to 90 years, lived in about two dozen US areas, and enrolled virtually. Participant reports of clinical history set cohort assignment. Source study methods: How many nucleated cells were present was estimated from reference gene primer amplification. Generated by immunoSEQ multiplex PCR, the TCRdb table keeps only in-frame clones and is missing some. The V and J calls and the clone size are those of that table, but D and trimming were determined from the DNA. This sample has 400,000 to 550,000 clones, with approximately 90% found just once.

The clonotype comes from a woman younger than 30 with acute COVID-19. The gene calls are TRBV15 and TRBJ1-2; D ambiguous. Sequenced sample: PBMCs or T cells enriched from blood (not recorded which). Here the CDR3 reads CATSRDMQTYYGYTF. CDR3 sequence (DNA): TGTGCCACCAGCAGAGATATGCAGACTTACTATGGCTACACCTTC.